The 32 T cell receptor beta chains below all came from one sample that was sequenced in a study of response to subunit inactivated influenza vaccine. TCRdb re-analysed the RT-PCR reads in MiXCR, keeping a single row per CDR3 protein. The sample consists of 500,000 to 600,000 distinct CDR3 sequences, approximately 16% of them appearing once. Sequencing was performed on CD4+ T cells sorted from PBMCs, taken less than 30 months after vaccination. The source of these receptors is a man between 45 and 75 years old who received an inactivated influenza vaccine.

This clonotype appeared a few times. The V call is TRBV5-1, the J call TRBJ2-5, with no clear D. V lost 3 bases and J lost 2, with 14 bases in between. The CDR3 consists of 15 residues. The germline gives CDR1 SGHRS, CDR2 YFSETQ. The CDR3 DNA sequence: TGCGCCAGCAGCTGGGGTCGCGGACGGCAAGAGACCCAGTACTTC. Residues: CASSWGRGRQETQYF.

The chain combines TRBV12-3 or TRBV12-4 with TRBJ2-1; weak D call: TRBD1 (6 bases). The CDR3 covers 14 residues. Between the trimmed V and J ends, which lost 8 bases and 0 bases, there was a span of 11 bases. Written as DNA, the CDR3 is TGTGCCAGCTGTGGGGGCGGCTCCTACAATGAGCAGTTCTTC. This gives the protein CASCGGGSYNEQFF.

For the CDR3, the DNA is TGTGCCAGCAGCCACACCGGGACTAGCGGGATCTACAATGAGCAGTTCTTC. Encoded protein: CASSHTGTSGIYNEQFF. This rearrangement joins TRBV4-2 to TRBJ2-1, with 13 bases fitting TRBD2. Germline assignment: CDR1 LGHNA and CDR2 YNFKEQ. There are 17 residues in the CDR3. The trim removed 3 bases at V and 3 bases at J, leaving 5 bases unmatched.

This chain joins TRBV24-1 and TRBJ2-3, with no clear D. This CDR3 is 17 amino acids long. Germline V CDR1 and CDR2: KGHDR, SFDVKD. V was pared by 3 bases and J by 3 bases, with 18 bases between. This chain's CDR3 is CATSDPLAYPDTDTQYF. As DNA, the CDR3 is TGTGCCACCAGTGATCCCCTTGCGTACCCAGATACAGATACGCAGTATTTT.

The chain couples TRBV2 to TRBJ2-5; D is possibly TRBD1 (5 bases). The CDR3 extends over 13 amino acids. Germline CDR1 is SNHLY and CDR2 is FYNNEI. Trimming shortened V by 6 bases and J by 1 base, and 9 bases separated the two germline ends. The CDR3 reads CASRLDTQETQYF. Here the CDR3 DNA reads TGTGCCAGCAGATTGGACACCCAAGAGACCCAGTACTTC. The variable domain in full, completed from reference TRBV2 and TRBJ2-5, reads EPEVTQTPSHQVTQMGQEVILRCVPISNHLYFYWYRQILGQKVEFLVSFYNNEISEKSEIFDDQFSVERPDGSNFTLKIRSTKLEDSAMYFCASRLDTQETQYFGPGTRLLVL.

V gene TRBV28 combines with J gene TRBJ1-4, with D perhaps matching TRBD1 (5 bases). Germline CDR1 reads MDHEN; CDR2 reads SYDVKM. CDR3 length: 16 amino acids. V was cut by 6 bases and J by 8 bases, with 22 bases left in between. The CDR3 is CASRITLGGEGEKLFF. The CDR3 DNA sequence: TGTGCCAGCAGGATTACCCTTGGGGGTGAGGGGGAAAAACTGTTTTTT.

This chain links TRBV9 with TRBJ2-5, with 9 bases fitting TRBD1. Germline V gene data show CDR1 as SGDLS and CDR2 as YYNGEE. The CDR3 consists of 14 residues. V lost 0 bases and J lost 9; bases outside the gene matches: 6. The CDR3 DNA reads TGTGCCAGCAGCGTAGGGGGACAGGGTGTATCCCAGTACTTC. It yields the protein CASSVGGQGVSQYF.

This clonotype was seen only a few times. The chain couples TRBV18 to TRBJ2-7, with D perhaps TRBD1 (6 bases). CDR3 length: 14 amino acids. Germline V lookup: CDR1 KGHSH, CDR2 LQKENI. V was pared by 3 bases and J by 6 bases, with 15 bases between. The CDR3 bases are TGTGCCAGCTCACCGCCCGGGCAGGGGCCCGAGCAGTACTTC. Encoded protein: CASSPPGQGPEQYF.

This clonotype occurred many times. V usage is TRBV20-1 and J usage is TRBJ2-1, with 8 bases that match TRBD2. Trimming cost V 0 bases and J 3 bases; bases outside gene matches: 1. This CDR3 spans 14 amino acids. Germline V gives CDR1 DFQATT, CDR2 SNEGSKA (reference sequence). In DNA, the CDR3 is TGCAGTGCTAGAGATACTAGCGGCTACAATGAGCAGTTCTTC. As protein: CSARDTSGYNEQFF.

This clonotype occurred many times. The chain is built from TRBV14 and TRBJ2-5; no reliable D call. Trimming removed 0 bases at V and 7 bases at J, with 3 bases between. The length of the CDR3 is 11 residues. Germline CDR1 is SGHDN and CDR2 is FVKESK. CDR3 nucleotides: TGTGCCAGCAGCCAAGACCGGACCCAGTACTTC. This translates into CASSQDRTQYF.

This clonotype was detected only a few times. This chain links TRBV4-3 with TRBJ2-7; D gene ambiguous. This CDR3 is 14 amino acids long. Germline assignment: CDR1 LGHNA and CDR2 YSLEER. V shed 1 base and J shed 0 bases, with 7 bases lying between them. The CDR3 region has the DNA TGCGCCAGCAGCCAAGCCCGGACCTCCTACGAGCAGTACTTC. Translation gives CASSQARTSYEQYF.

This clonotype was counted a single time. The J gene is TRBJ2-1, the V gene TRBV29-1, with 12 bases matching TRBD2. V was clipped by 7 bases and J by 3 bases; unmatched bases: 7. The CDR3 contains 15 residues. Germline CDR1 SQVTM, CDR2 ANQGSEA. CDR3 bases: TGCAGCGCTTTAACTAGCGGGGGGCGCTACAATGAGCAGTTCTTC. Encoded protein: CSALTSGGRYNEQFF.

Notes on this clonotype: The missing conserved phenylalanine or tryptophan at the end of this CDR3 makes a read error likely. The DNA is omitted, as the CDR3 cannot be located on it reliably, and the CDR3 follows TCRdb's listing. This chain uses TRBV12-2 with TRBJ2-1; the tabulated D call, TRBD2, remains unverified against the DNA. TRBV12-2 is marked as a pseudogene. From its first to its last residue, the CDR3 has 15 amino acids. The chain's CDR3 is CASRPAGRSYNEQFS.

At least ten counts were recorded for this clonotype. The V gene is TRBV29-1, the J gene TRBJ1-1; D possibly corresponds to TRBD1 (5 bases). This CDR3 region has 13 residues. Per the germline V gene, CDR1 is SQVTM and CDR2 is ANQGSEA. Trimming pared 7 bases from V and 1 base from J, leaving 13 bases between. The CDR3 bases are TGCAGCGCACAGGCGCTTACGAACACTGAAGCTTTCTTT. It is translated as CSAQALTNTEAFF.

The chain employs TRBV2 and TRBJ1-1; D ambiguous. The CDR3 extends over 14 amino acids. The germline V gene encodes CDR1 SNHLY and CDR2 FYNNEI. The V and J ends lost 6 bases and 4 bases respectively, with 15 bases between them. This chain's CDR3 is CASREPGVSTEAFF. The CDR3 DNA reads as TGTGCCAGCAGGGAACCGGGAGTGAGCACTGAAGCTTTCTTT.

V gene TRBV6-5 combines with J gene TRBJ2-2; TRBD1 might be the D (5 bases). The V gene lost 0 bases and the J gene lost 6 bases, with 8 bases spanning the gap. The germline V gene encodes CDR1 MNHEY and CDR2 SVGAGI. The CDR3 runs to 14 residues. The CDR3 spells CASSYSQGAGELFF. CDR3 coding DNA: TGTGCCAGCAGTTACTCCCAGGGCGCCGGGGAGCTGTTTTTT.

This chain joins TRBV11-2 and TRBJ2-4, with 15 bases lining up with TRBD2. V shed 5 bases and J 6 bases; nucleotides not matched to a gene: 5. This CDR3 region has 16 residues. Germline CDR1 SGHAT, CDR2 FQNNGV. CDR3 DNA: TGTGCCAGCAGCGTAGGACTAGCGGGGGGGCTAAACATTCAGTACTTC. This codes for CASSVGLAGGLNIQYF.

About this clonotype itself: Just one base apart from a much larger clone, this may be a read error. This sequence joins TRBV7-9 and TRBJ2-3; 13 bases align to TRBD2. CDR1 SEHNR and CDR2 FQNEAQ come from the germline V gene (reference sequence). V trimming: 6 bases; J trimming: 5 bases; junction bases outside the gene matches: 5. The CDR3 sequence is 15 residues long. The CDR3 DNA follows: TGTGCCAGCAGTCGGACTAGCGGGAGTATAGATACGCAGTATTTT. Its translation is CASSRTSGSIDTQYF. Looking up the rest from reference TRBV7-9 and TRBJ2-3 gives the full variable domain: DTGVSQNPRHKITKRGQNVTFRCDPISEHNRLYWYRQTLGQGPEFLTYFQNEAQLEKSRLLSDRFSAERPKGSFSTLEIQRTEQGDSAMYLCASSRTSGSIDTQYFGPGTRLTVL.

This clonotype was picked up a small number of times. The CDR3 sequence: CASSPSVTGYNEQFF. DNA for the CDR3: TGTGCCAGCAGCCCGTCCGTAACAGGGTACAATGAGCAGTTCTTC. The rearrangement uses TRBV5-4 and TRBJ2-1, with a possible D match to TRBD1 (6 bases). The CDR3 extends over 15 amino acids. CDR1 and CDR2 (germline): SGHNT, YYREEE (reference sequence). Trimming stripped 4 bases from V and 4 bases from J, with 15 bases between.

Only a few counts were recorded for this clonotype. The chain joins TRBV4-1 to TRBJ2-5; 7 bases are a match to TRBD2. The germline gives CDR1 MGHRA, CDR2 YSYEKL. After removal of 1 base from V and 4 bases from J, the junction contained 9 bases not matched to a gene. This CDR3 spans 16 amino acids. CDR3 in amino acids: CASSQGLRGGTETQYF. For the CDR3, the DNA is TGCGCCAGCAGCCAAGGATTACGCGGGGGAACAGAGACCCAGTACTTC.

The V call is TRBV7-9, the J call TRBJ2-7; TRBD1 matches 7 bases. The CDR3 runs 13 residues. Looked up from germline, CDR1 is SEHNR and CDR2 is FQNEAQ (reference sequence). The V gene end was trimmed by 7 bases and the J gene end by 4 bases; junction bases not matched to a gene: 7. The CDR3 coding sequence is TGTGCCAGCACCCGCGACAGGGTGTACGAGCAGTACTTC. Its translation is CASTRDRVYEQYF.

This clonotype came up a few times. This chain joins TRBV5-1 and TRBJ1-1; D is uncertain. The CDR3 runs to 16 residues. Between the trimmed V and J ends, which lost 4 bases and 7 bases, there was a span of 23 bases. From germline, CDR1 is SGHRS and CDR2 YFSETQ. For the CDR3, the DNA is TGCGCCAGCAGCCCGAGGTTTGGCGGTTTAAGCGGTGAAGCTTTCTTT. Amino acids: CASSPRFGGLSGEAFF.

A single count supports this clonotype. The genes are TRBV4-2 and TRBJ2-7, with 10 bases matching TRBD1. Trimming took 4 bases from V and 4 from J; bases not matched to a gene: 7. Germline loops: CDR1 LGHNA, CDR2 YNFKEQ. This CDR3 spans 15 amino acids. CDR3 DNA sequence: TGTGCCAGCAGCCCGAACCGGGACAGGGGATACGAGCAGTACTTC. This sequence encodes CASSPNRDRGYEQYF.

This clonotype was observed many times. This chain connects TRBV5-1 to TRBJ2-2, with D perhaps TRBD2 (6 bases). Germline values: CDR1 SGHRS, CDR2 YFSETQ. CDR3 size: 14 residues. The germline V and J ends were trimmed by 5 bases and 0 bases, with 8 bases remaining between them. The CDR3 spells CASRTGANTGELFF. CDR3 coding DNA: TGCGCCAGCAGGACGGGGGCGAACACCGGGGAGCTGTTTTTT.

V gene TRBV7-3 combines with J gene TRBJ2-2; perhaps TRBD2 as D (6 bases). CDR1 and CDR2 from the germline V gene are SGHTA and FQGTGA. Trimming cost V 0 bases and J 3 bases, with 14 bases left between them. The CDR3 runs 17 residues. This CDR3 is CASSLTYGSGDTGELFF. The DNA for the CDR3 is TGTGCCAGCAGCTTAACTTATGGTAGCGGTGACACCGGGGAGCTGTTTTTT.

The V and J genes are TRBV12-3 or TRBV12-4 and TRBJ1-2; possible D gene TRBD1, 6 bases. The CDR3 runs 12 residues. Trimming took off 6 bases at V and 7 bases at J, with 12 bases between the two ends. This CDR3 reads CASSRQAGGYTF. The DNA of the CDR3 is TGTGCCAGCAGCCGACAGGCGGGTGGCTACACCTTC.

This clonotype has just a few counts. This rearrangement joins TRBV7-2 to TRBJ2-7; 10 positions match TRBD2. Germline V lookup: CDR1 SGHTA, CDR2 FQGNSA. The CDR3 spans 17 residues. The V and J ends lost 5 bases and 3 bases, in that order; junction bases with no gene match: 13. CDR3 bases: TGTGCCAGCAGCCTCGTAGGGCTGGGACTAGCGTACTACGAGCAGTACTTC. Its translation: CASSLVGLGLAYYEQYF.

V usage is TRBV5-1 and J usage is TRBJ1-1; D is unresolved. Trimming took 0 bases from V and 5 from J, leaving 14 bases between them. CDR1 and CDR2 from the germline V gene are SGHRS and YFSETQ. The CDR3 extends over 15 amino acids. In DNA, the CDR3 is TGCGCCAGCAGCTTGGTGATCGGGTCCGGGACTGAAGCTTTCTTT. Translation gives CASSLVIGSGTEAFF.

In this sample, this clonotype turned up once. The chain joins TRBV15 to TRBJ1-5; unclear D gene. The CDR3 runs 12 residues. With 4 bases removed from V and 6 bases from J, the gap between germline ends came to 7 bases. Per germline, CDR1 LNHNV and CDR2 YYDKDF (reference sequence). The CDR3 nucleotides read TGTGCCACCAGCATGGGAGGTCAGCCCCAGCATTTT. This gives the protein CATSMGGQPQHF.

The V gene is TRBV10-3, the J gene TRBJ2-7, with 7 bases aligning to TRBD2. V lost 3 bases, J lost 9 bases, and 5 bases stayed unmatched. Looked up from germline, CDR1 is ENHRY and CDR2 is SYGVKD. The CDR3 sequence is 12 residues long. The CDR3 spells CAISDPGLPQYF. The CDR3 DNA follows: TGTGCCATCAGTGATCCGGGACTACCGCAGTACTTC.

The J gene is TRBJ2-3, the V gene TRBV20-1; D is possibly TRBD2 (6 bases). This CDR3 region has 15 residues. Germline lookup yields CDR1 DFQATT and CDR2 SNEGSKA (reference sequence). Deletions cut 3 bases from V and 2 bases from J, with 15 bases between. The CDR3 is CSASRGGAYTDTQYF. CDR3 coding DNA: TGCAGTGCTAGTCGGGGCGGGGCCTACACAGATACGCAGTATTTT.

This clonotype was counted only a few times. The CDR3 protein is CASSLADIPGDEQFF. The DNA for the CDR3 is TGCGCCAGCAGCTTGGCCGACATCCCTGGGGATGAGCAGTTCTTC. The rearrangement links TRBV5-1 to TRBJ2-1; D is uncertain. The CDR3 runs 15 residues. Between the trimmed V and J ends, which lost 0 bases and 8 bases, there was a span of 15 bases. Germline loops: CDR1 SGHRS, CDR2 YFSETQ.